The rows below give T cell receptor beta chains drawn from one sample of a study of metastatic and nonmetastatic thyroid tumors. TCRdb re-called the PCR reads with MiXCR. The profile shows approximately 22,000 clones, 13% of them singletons. The specimen sequenced was blood. These receptors all stem from a female donor with papillary thyroid cancer or a benign thyroid nodule (not recorded which). Some clones in this sample may be carry-over from other donors' samples. CDR3s include the opening cysteine and the closing phenylalanine or tryptophan. A D gene is named only where the DNA matches it firmly. Size is omitted from some rows. Given values are once, few, many or a class for expanded clones.

abundance | d_gene | j_gene | v_gene | CDR3aa | CDR3nt
many | - | TRBJ1-3 | TRBV2 | CASSVDLGSTIYF | TGTGCCAGCAGTGTTGATCTTGGGAGCACCATATATTTT
- | TRBD2 | TRBJ2-3 | TRBV7-8 | CASSLEPSGRTDTQYF | TGTGCCAGCAGCTTAGAGCCTAGCGGGCGCACAGATACGCAGTATTTT
medium-sized | - | TRBJ1-1 | TRBV7-8 | CASVEAGNTEAFF | TGTGCCAGCGTCGAAGCGGGGAACACTGAAGCTTTCTTT
many | TRBD1 | TRBJ2-5 | TRBV12-3/TRBV12-4 | CASSSRGQETQYF | TGTGCCAGCAGCTCCAGGGGGCAGGAGACCCAGTACTTC
many | TRBD2 | TRBJ2-2 | TRBV5-1 | CASSWAGEGTGELFF | TGCGCCAGCAGCTGGGCGGGAGAGGGGACCGGGGAGCTGTTTTTT
- | - | TRBJ2-2 | TRBV7-2 | CASSWGRSGELFF | TGTGCCAGCAGCTGGGGTCGCAGCGGGGAGCTGTTTTTT
many | TRBD2 | TRBJ2-1 | TRBV4-2 | CASSPGTSGLWSSYNEQFF | TGTGCCAGCAGCCCCGGGACTAGCGGCCTTTGGAGCTCCTACAATGAGCAGTTCTTC
- | - | TRBJ1-6 | TRBV29-1 | CSVRVGLNNSPLHF | TGCAGCGTCCGGGTGGGGCTGAATAATTCACCCCTCCACTTT
many | - | TRBJ1-1 | TRBV19 | CASIIPGVGAFF | TGTGCCAGTATCATCCCCGGGGTTGGTGCTTTCTTT
many | - | TRBJ2-2 | TRBV18 | CASSPRLGTGELFF | TGTGCCAGCTCACCCAGATTGGGGACCGGGGAGCTGTTTTTT
few | TRBD1 | TRBJ2-2 | TRBV6-2/TRBV6-3 | CASRGTVDTGEPFF | TGTGCCAGCAGGGGGACAGTGGACACCGGGGAGCCGTTTTTT
many | TRBD1 | TRBJ2-1 | TRBV11-2 | CASSSRDSPYNEQFF | TGTGCCAGCAGCTCCCGGGACAGTCCCTACAATGAGCAGTTCTTC
many | TRBD1 | TRBJ2-2 | TRBV20-1 | CSARDPGTGNTGELFF | TGCAGTGCTAGAGACCCCGGGACAGGGAACACCGGGGAGCTGTTTTTT
many | - | TRBJ2-7 | TRBV3-1 | CASSQDRDSKREQYF | TGTGCCAGCAGCCAAGACAGGGACTCAAAAAGAGAGCAGTACTTC
many | - | TRBJ1-1 | TRBV11-1 | CASSSRMNTEAFF | TGTGCCAGCAGCTCACGAATGAACACTGAAGCTTTCTTT
- | - | TRBJ1-1 | TRBV20-1 | CSAIDPGRSDTEAFF | TGCAGTGCTATAGATCCAGGAAGGAGTGACACTGAAGCTTTCTTT
many | - | TRBJ1-1 | TRBV24-1 | CATSDTGNTEAFF | TGTGCCACCAGTGATACAGGGAACACTGAAGCTTTCTTT
many | TRBD1 | TRBJ1-2 | TRBV6-1 | CASRAGQGGYGYTF | TGTGCCAGCAGGGCAGGACAGGGTGGCTATGGCTACACCTTC
many | - | TRBJ2-5 | TRBV6-2/TRBV6-3 | CASSRLWETQYF | TGTGCCAGCAGTCGTTTATGGGAGACCCAGTACTTC
many | - | TRBJ2-3 | TRBV19 | CASSIGGGDTQYF | TGTGCCAGTAGTATCGGTGGGGGCGATACGCAGTATTTT
many | TRBD1 | TRBJ2-4 | TRBV28 | CASSSPPLTGGENIQYF | TGTGCCAGCAGTTCCCCCCCCTTGACAGGGGGCGAGAACATTCAGTACTTC
- | - | TRBJ2-3 | TRBV20-1 | CSGSNVDTQYF | TGCAGTGGATCGAACGTGGATACGCAGTATTTT